The rows below give T cell receptor beta chains drawn from one sample of a study of long-term antiretroviral therapy in people with HIV. Sequencing used immunoSEQ multiplex PCR; TCRdb keeps in-frame clones, though not all of them. The sample includes 25,000 to 35,000 clones, roughly 80% of them seen just once. This specimen consisted of unsorted PBMCs, obtained 2.9 years after starting antiretroviral therapy. These receptor sequences come from a man in his fifties with HIV. Each CDR3 is given with its conserved first and last residue. The D gene is left open where the match is weak. Rows give clone size only sometimes, using once, few, many, or a class for an expanded clone.

clone size,J gene,D gene,V gene,CDR3 DNA,CDR3 protein
-,TRBJ1-5,-,TRBV7-2,TGTGCCAGCAGCTTAGGGGGGGCGCGAGGCAATCAGCCCCAGCATTTT,CASSLGGARGNQPQHF
-,TRBJ2-7,-,TRBV4-3,TGCGCCAGCAGCCAAGAATCTGGGGGAAGCTCCTACGAGCAGTACTTC,CASSQESGGSSYEQYF
-,TRBJ1-1,-,TRBV5-1,TGCGCCAGCAGCTTAAGCGGGGGCACTGAAGCTTTCTTT,CASSLSGGTEAFF
few,TRBJ2-7,-,TRBV27,TGTGCCAGCGGCCCGGGGCGGACCTACGAGCAGTACTTC,CASGPGRTYEQYF
-,TRBJ1-2,-,TRBV29-1,TGCAGCGGTGTACAGGGAAACAACTATGGCTACACCTTC,CSGVQGNNYGYTF
few,TRBJ1-5,-,TRBV6-1,TGTGCCAGCAGTGGAAGGGCACTGGGCAATCAGCCCCAGCATTTT,CASSGRALGNQPQHF
-,TRBJ1-5,-,TRBV6-5,TGTGCCAGCATCTTTGCAGGGGCGGGCAATCAGCCCCAGCATTTT,CASIFAGAGNQPQHF
-,TRBJ2-7,-,TRBV19,TGTGCCAGTAGTATGAGGATCATGAACGAGCAGTACTTC,CASSMRIMNEQYF
-,TRBJ1-5,-,TRBV5-1,TGCGCCAGCAGCTTGGCCTCCCGACAGGGCAATCAGCCCCAGCATTTT,CASSLASRQGNQPQHF
-,TRBJ1-2,TRBD1,TRBV6-5,TGTGCCAGCAGTCCATGGACAGGGGGCTACTATGGCTACACCTTC,CASSPWTGGYYGYTF
-,TRBJ2-2,-,TRBV7-7,TGTGCTAGCAGCTTATCAGGGTTCGGCACCGGGGAGCTGTTTTTT,CASSLSGFGTGELFF
-,TRBJ1-6,-,TRBV5-4,TGTGCCAGCAGCTTGGGGGGGCGATATAATTCACCCCTCCACTTT,CASSLGGRYNSPLHF
-,TRBJ1-1,-,TRBV13,TGTGCCAGCAGCGTAACCGGGAGTCTAAACACTGAAGCTTTCTTT,CASSVTGSLNTEAFF
-,TRBJ1-2,-,TRBV30,TGTGCCTGGAGTGTTGGACAGAACTATGGCTACACCTTC,CAWSVGQNYGYTF
-,TRBJ2-3,-,TRBV7-2,TGTGCCAGCTGTAGGGGCGGAGGCACAGATACGCAGTATTTT,CASCRGGGTDTQYF
-,TRBJ1-2,-,TRBV2,TGTGCCAGCAGCGAAAGTGAGGGTTCCTATGGCTACACCTTC,CASSESEGSYGYTF
-,TRBJ1-2,-,TRBV5-1,TGCGCCAGCAGCTTGGGAGTAGCAAACTATGGCTACACCTTC,CASSLGVANYGYTF
-,TRBJ1-6,TRBD1,TRBV7-2,TGTGCCAGCAGCTCCCCGCCCGGGGGACAGGATTCACCCCTCCACTTT,CASSSPPGGQDSPLHF
-,TRBJ2-4,-,TRBV13,TGTGCCAGCAGCCTGCGACAGCGGAAAAACATTCAGTACTTC,CASSLRQRKNIQYF
-,TRBJ2-5,TRBD2,TRBV29-1,TGCAGCGTTGCCGGGGGGGGACTAGACTTC,CSVAGGGLDF
-,TRBJ1-5,TRBD1,TRBV30,TGTGCCTGGAGTCCCGGGACAGTACAACAGCCCCAGCATTTT,CAWSPGTVQQPQHF
-,TRBJ1-5,-,TRBV19,TGTGCCAGTAGTCGATCGGGGGGATTGAGCAATCAGCCCCAGCATTTT,CASSRSGGLSNQPQHF
-,TRBJ2-7,-,TRBV7-9,TGTGCCAGGATGGTAAGTTACGAGCAGTACTTC,CARMVSYEQYF
-,TRBJ2-7,TRBD1,TRBV4-1,TGCGCCAGCAGCCCCGGACAGGGGGGAGGCTACGAGCAGTACTTC,CASSPGQGGGYEQYF
-,TRBJ2-1,TRBD2,TRBV7-2,TGTGCCAGCAGCTTAGCGACTAGCGGGGGGGCCGGTGAGCAGTTCTTC,CASSLATSGGAGEQFF
-,TRBJ2-1,-,TRBV11-2,TGTGCCAGCAGCTTACCGAGGGGGGTAAGCGATGAGCAGTTCTTC,CASSLPRGVSDEQFF
-,TRBJ1-2,TRBD1,TRBV5-3,TGTGTGCATCGGACAGGTGATTATGGCTACACCTTC,CVHRTGDYGYTF
-,TRBJ2-5,-,TRBV5-6,TGTGCCAGCAACCGGACAGAAGAGACCCAGTACTTC,CASNRTEETQYF
once,TRBJ2-1,TRBD2,TRBV7-2,TGTGCCAGCAGCCTTCTGGTGAGACTAGCGTCAAACAATGAGCAGTTCTTC,CASSLLVRLASNNEQFF
-,TRBJ2-6,-,TRBV4-3,TGCGCCAGCAGCCAAGATGAAGGGGCCAACGTCCTGACTTTC,CASSQDEGANVLTF
-,TRBJ2-7,-,TRBV1,TGCACCAGCAGCCCACAGGACAGGGTAAGTTCCGAGCAGTACTTC,CTSSPQDRVSSEQYF
once,TRBJ2-3,-,TRBV5-1,TGCGCCAGCAGCGTGGATAGGGGGGTTACAGATACGCAGTATTTT,CASSVDRGVTDTQYF
-,TRBJ1-1,-,TRBV28,TGTGCCAGCCAAGGGTATAGGGCTACTGAAGCTTTCTTT,CASQGYRATEAFF
few,TRBJ1-2,TRBD1,TRBV7-8,TGTGCCAGCAGCTTAGCCACGGGAAGGGGGCTGGAAGCTAACTATGGCTACACCTTC,CASSLATGRGLEANYGYTF
-,TRBJ1-2,-,TRBV5-5,TGTGCCAGCAGCTTGTGGGGGGATGGCTACACCTTC,CASSLWGDGYTF
-,TRBJ1-1,TRBD1,TRBV5-6,TGTGCCAGCAGGACTACAGGGGGAACTGAAGCTTTCTTT,CASRTTGGTEAFF
-,TRBJ2-1,TRBD1,TRBV5-1,TGCGCCAGCAGCTCTGGACAGGGGAAAAACAATGAGCAGTTCTTC,CASSSGQGKNNEQFF
few,TRBJ1-3,-,TRBV7-9,TGTGCCAGCAGCCCTTGGGGGGCAGGGCAAAGTGGAAACACCATATATTTT,CASSPWGAGQSGNTIYF
-,TRBJ2-2,TRBD2,TRBV5-1,TGCGCCAGCAGCTTGAGTACAGCAGCGGGGGGGCCGAGCGGGGAGCTGTTTTTT,CASSLSTAAGGPSGELFF
-,TRBJ2-3,-,TRBV10-3,TGTGCCATCAGTGGGGAGGAGGATACGCAGTATTTT,CAISGEEDTQYF
-,TRBJ1-4,-,TRBV7-6,TGTGCCAGCAGCGCGTTTGCAACTAATGAAAAACTGTTTTTT,CASSAFATNEKLFF
-,TRBJ2-2,-,TRBV5-1,TGCGCCAGCAGCCTCCTTAGTGGGAGCTCCGGGGAGCTGTTTTTT,CASSLLSGSSGELFF
few,TRBJ1-1,-,TRBV4-1,TGCGCCAGCAGCCAGAGGACGATACTGAACACTGAAGCTTTCTTT,CASSQRTILNTEAFF
-,TRBJ2-3,TRBD1,TRBV4-3,TGCGCCAGCAGCCAATGGGGACAGGGGGGATTGAATACGCAGTATTTT,CASSQWGQGGLNTQYF
-,TRBJ2-1,-,TRBV5-1,TGCGCCAGCAGCGCCGGGACATACAATGAGCAGTTCTTC,CASSAGTYNEQFF
-,TRBJ1-1,-,TRBV18,TGTGCCAGCTCACAGAGATCGGTGAACACTGAAGCTTTCTTT,CASSQRSVNTEAFF
-,TRBJ1-1,TRBD1,TRBV18,TGTGCCAGCTCACCACCGGCACAGGGGATAACTGAAGCTTTCTTT,CASSPPAQGITEAFF
-,TRBJ2-5,-,TRBV5-1,TGCGCCAGCAGCTTGTACGTCCGTGGGGAGACCCAGTACTTC,CASSLYVRGETQYF
-,TRBJ1-1,-,TRBV2,TGTGCCAGCAGCTCCAAGAACACTGAAGCTTTCTTT,CASSSKNTEAFF
-,TRBJ1-4,-,TRBV18,TGTGCCAGCTCAACGCGCTGGACAGCATCACAAGAAAAACTGTTTTTT,CASSTRWTASQEKLFF
-,TRBJ2-5,TRBD2,TRBV7-2,TGTGCCAGCAGGTTCCGGGGGGGGCAAGAGACCCAGTACTTC,CASRFRGGQETQYF